The subject of this entry is one TCR beta chain. The sample comes from a study of T cells after somatic rescue of genetic block. Profiled with immunoSEQ multiplex PCR; TCRdb holds only in-frame clones, not every one. The table shows 11,000 to 15,000 clones, with over 70% occurring only once. V was pared by 6 bases and J by 3 bases, with 3 bases between. The germline CDR1 and CDR2 sequences are MNHEY and SMNVEV (reference sequence). The CDR3 is made up of 11 amino acids. The chain links TRBV27 to TRBJ2-1; D unclear. This sequence originates from a boy younger than 18. The sequenced material came from peripheral blood mononuclear cells (PBMCs). CDR3 sequence reads: CASRVYNEQFF. The CDR3 DNA reads as TGTGCCAGCAGGGTCTACAATGAGCAGTTCTTC.